Below, 24 T cell receptor beta chains from the same sample are listed, as sequenced in a study of shared clonotypes between healthy human individuals. Positively selected for CCR7, the CD45RO-negative cells used as naive CD8 cells excluded terminally differentiated effector memory CD45RA+ cells. Data came from immunoSEQ multiplex PCR; TCRdb stores just in-frame clones and leaves some out. There are around 550,000 clones in the sample; approximately 95% occur only once, and approximately 0.12% lies in the top ten. Material: naive CD8+ T cells sorted from blood. These receptor sequences come from a woman in her 30s in good health.

This clone was recorded once. The chain joins TRBV13 to TRBJ1-4; 7 positions agree with TRBD1. CDR3 length: 16 amino acids. The V segment lost 3 bases and the J segment 3 bases; nucleotides outside the gene matches: 7. CDR1 PRHDT and CDR2 FYEKMQ come from the germline V gene (reference sequence). CDR3 loop: CASSFWRGPANEKLFF. In DNA form, the CDR3 reads TGTGCCAGCAGCTTCTGGAGGGGGCCGGCTAATGAAAAACTGTTTTTT.

This clone came up a few times. The chain links TRBV7-9 to TRBJ2-2, with D maybe TRBD1 (6 bases). CDR3 length: 12 amino acids. Trimming cost V 5 bases and J 6 bases, with 7 bases left between them. Germline CDR1 is SEHNR and CDR2 is FQNEAQ (reference sequence). CDR3 DNA: TGTGCCAGCAGCCCAGGGGCCGGGGAGCTGTTTTTT. It translates to CASSPGAGELFF.

The chain uses TRBV5-4 and TRBJ1-1; D not certain. The CDR3 has 14 residues. Trimming removed 6 bases from V and 1 base from J, with 13 bases in between. Germline lookup yields CDR1 SGHNT and CDR2 YYREEE (reference sequence). The CDR3 region has the DNA TGTGCCAGCACCATGAGGACGGAGAACACTGAAGCTTTCTTT. It encodes CASTMRTENTEAFF.

This clone was counted a single time. V usage is TRBV2 and J usage is TRBJ1-1; the match to TRBD1 covers 8 bases. Trimming at V came to 5 bases and at J to 7 bases, leaving 9 bases not matched to a gene. The CDR3 consists of 14 residues. Germline V lookup: CDR1 SNHLY, CDR2 FYNNEI. CDR3: CASSSMDRAGEAFF. In nucleotides, the CDR3 is TGTGCCAGCAGTAGCATGGACAGGGCCGGTGAAGCTTTCTTT.

The V call is TRBV2, the J call TRBJ1-2, with TRBD1 matching 7 bases. V lost 4 bases, J lost 5 bases, and 7 bases stayed unmatched. The V gene's germline CDR1 is SNHLY and CDR2 FYNNEI. CDR3 length equals 14 residues. CDR3 DNA: TGTGCCAGCAGTGTAGGGACAGAAATATATGGCTACACCTTC. The encoded protein is CASSVGTEIYGYTF.

The chain joins TRBV6-5 to TRBJ1-5; perhaps TRBD1 as D (5 bases). The CDR3 extends over 14 amino acids. V lost 6 bases to trimming and J lost 6 bases, with 15 bases between them. Germline V gene sequence: CDR1 MNHEY, CDR2 SVGAGI. The CDR3 spells CASRDTTGVQPQHF. CDR3 nucleotides: TGTGCCAGCAGGGATACCACGGGGGTTCAGCCCCAGCATTTT.

The chain employs TRBV27 and TRBJ2-7, with a tentative D call TRBD2 (6 bases). Trimming pared 6 bases from V and 2 bases from J, leaving 11 bases between. This CDR3 is built from 13 residues. Germline V gene sequence: CDR1 MNHEY, CDR2 SMNVEV (reference sequence). CDR3 bases: TGTGCCAGCAGCCGGGGAGGTACCTACGAGCAGTACTTC. Protein sequence: CASSRGGTYEQYF.

In the case of this clone: The sample contains more than one DNA sequence encoding this CDR3. The chain joins TRBV5-6 to TRBJ1-1, with 7 bases that match TRBD1. CDR3 length: 14 residues. Germline V gives CDR1 SGHDT, CDR2 YYEEEE. V shed 0 bases and J 4 bases; nucleotides not matched to a gene: 3. CDR3 DNA sequence: TGTGCCAGCAGCTTGGGACAGGGAGGCACTGAAGCTTTCTTT. It yields the protein CASSLGQGGTEAFF.

The chain recombines TRBV28 with TRBJ2-7, with D uncertain. CDR1 is MDHEN and CDR2 is SYDVKM in the germline V gene. CDR3 length: 14 residues. Trimming stripped 2 bases from V and 6 bases from J, with 14 bases between. CDR3 region: CASSLRPIPFEQYF. In nucleotides, the CDR3 is TGTGCCAGCAGTTTAAGACCTATTCCTTTCGAGCAGTACTTC.

The chain links TRBV4-1 to TRBJ2-4; 7 bases match TRBD1. The trim removed 3 bases at V and 4 bases at J, leaving 6 bases unmatched. This CDR3 has 15 amino acids. The germline V gene encodes CDR1 MGHRA and CDR2 YSYEKL. For the CDR3, the DNA is TGCGCCAGCAGCCAGCTACAGGGGCGGAAAAACATTCAGTACTTC. Its protein is CASSQLQGRKNIQYF.

V is TRBV7-9 and J is TRBJ2-1; no clear D gene. Germline CDR1 is SEHNR and CDR2 is FQNEAQ (reference sequence). V shed 5 bases and J shed 0 bases, with 11 bases lying between them. The CDR3 is 15 residues long. CDR3 region: CASSPVRSSYNEQFF. In nucleotides, the CDR3 is TGTGCCAGCAGCCCAGTCAGGAGCTCCTACAATGAGCAGTTCTTC.

The rearrangement links TRBV4-1 to TRBJ2-6; D may be TRBD1 or TRBD2 (5 bases each). The germline V and J ends were trimmed by 4 bases and 6 bases, with 10 bases remaining between them. Germline loops: CDR1 MGHRA, CDR2 YSYEKL. CDR3 length: 14 amino acids. The CDR3 spells CASSPRGTANVLTF. DNA for the CDR3: TGCGCCAGCAGCCCGCGAGGGACGGCCAACGTCCTGACTTTC.

CDR3 protein: CASSYSGGTEAFF. The CDR3 coding sequence is TGTGCCAGCAGTTACTCAGGGGGAACTGAAGCTTTCTTT. The chain combines TRBV27 with TRBJ1-1; 7 bases are shared with TRBD1. From germline, CDR1 is MNHEY and CDR2 SMNVEV (reference sequence). CDR3 length: 13 residues. The V gene end was trimmed by 4 bases and the J gene end by 5 bases; junction bases not matched to a gene: 4.

This clone came up once. V usage is TRBV5-1 and J usage is TRBJ2-7, with 8 positions matching TRBD2. CDR1 and CDR2 from the germline V gene are SGHRS and YFSETQ. The CDR3 totals 15 residues. The ends lost 4 bases at V and 0 bases at J; junction bases unmatched: 6. CDR3 amino acids: CASSDEREPSYEQYF. CDR3 DNA: TGCGCCAGCAGCGATGAGCGGGAGCCCTCCTACGAGCAGTACTTC.

This chain uses TRBV6-6 with TRBJ2-1; the D is unclear. The CDR3 length is 16 residues. Between the trimmed V and J ends, which lost 2 bases and 0 bases, there was a span of 11 bases. Germline values: CDR1 MNHNY, CDR2 SVGAGI (reference sequence). The chain's CDR3 is CASSYDRASSYNEQFF. The CDR3 region has the DNA TGTGCCAGCAGTTACGACCGGGCTTCCTCCTACAATGAGCAGTTCTTC.

V usage is TRBV28 and J usage is TRBJ2-1; 10 positions match TRBD1. The V gene end was trimmed by 6 bases and the J gene end by 8 bases; junction bases not matched to a gene: 13. Germline lookup yields CDR1 MDHEN and CDR2 SYDVKM. This CDR3 comprises 16 residues. CDR3 sequence (DNA): TGTGCCAGCAGCCCACCCAGGAGACAGGGGGCTTATGAGCAGTTCTTC. Its translation: CASSPPRRQGAYEQFF.

The V and J genes are TRBV2 and TRBJ2-7; D gene unclear. Germline V lookup: CDR1 SNHLY, CDR2 FYNNEI. Deletions cut 2 bases from V and 2 bases from J, with 7 bases between. The CDR3 runs 13 residues. The CDR3: CASSESPAYEQYF. The CDR3 DNA sequence: TGTGCCAGCAGTGAATCCCCCGCCTACGAGCAGTACTTC.

This rearrangement joins TRBV9 to TRBJ2-3; D perhaps matches TRBD2 (6 bases). The CDR3 runs to 15 residues. From germline, CDR1 is SGDLS and CDR2 YYNGEE. The germline V and J ends were trimmed by 3 bases and 9 bases, with 20 bases remaining between them. CDR3 sequence (DNA): TGTGCCAGCAGCGAGATAGCGGCCAGATTAGACACGCAGTATTTT. Translation gives CASSEIAARLDTQYF.

The CDR3 here is CASSYDSVAYEQYF. CDR3 DNA: TGTGCCAGCAGTTACGACAGCGTAGCCTACGAGCAGTACTTC. V usage is TRBV6-5 and J usage is TRBJ2-7, with D maybe TRBD1 (5 bases). Trimming left V 2 bases short and J 2 bases short, with 10 bases between. The CDR3 runs 14 residues. From germline, CDR1 is MNHEY and CDR2 SVGAGI.

The chain joins TRBV27 to TRBJ2-2, with 10 bases lining up with TRBD2. Unmatched junction bases numbered 4, after V lost 5 bases and J lost 4 bases. Germline V gene sequence: CDR1 MNHEY, CDR2 SMNVEV (reference sequence). The CDR3 has 15 amino acids. The CDR3 DNA sequence: TGTGCCAGCAGTCTAGCGGGAGTTAGCACCGGGGAGCTGTTTTTT. It translates to CASSLAGVSTGELFF.

With respect to this clone: Other DNA sequences within the sample encode an identical CDR3. V gene TRBV5-6 combines with J gene TRBJ2-5; the D gene is possibly TRBD1 (6 bases). From germline, CDR1 is SGHDT and CDR2 YYEEEE. Trimming pared 4 bases from V and 5 bases from J, leaving 12 bases between. CDR3 size: 13 residues. The CDR3 is CASSLTGGETQYF. The CDR3 coding sequence is TGTGCCAGCAGCCTGACAGGTGGGGAGACCCAGTACTTC.

The V and J genes are TRBV27 and TRBJ1-1, with D possibly matching TRBD1 (6 bases). Germline CDR1 MNHEY, CDR2 SMNVEV (reference sequence). Trimming removed 8 bases at V and 5 bases at J, with 21 bases between. The CDR3 covers 15 residues. The CDR3 loop reads CASGLRGHYWTEAFF. The CDR3 nucleotides are TGTGCCAGCGGGCTCAGGGGACATTATTGGACTGAAGCTTTCTTT.

The V call is TRBV19, the J call TRBJ2-5; possibly TRBD2 for D (6 bases). The better agreement between TRBJ2-7 and the DNA end casts doubt on the J call. CDR3 length: 12 residues. The germline CDR1 and CDR2 sequences are LNHDA and SQIVND (reference sequence). The CDR3 sequence: CASSMGGREQYF. The DNA of the CDR3 is TGTGCCAGTAGTATGGGGGGACGCGAGCAGTACTTC.

The chain uses TRBV2 and TRBJ1-2; D not resolved. The germline V gene has CDR1 SNHLY and CDR2 FYNNEI. This CDR3 region has 16 residues. Trimming stripped 3 bases from V and 0 bases from J, with 14 bases between. The CDR3 loop is CASSDVRSGPNYGYTF. CDR3 in DNA: TGTGCCAGCAGTGATGTCCGGAGTGGTCCTAACTATGGCTACACCTTC.